The present entry profiles one T cell receptor (beta chain) with its context. Antigen specificity is unknown. This sample is part of a study of T cell clones after liver transplantation. The wider study: TCRbeta sequencing after a pre-transplant mixed lymphocyte reaction identified graft-donor-reactive clones, later tracked in post-transplant blood.

The repertoire was sequenced with immunoSEQ multiplex PCR; TCRdb's copy has only in-frame clones and lacks some. The sample carries more than 45,000 clones, less than 85% recorded once. CDR3 size: 13 residues. The V and J ends lost 5 bases and 1 base, in that order; junction bases with no gene match: 0. Germline V gene lookup returns CDR1 SNHLY and CDR2 FYNNEI. Study-level results: A significant post-transplant drop in circulating graft-donor-reactive CD4 TCRbeta sequences occurred in most of the 8 subjects. Compared with third party-reactive sequences, donor-reactive ones declined more, independent of withdrawal success.

Specimen: CD4+ T cells from blood, collected at the approximately 16-month timepoint. The chain carries TRBV2 and TRBJ2-3, with 7 bases matching TRBD2. The sequence was obtained from a human patient who received a liver transplant. The graft donor may have contributed some T cells. In DNA, the CDR3 is TGTGCCAGCAGTACTAGCGGCACAGATACGCAGTATTTT. This gives the protein CASSTSGTDTQYF.